The 11 T cell receptor beta chains presented below share a single source sample, sequenced in a study of CD8 T cells in cerebrospinal fluid in Alzheimer's disease (dated by TCRdb to 2018 to 2020). Library generation was performed with 10x single-cell sequencing. The sequencer was a NextSeq 550. TCRdb reprocessed the reads and provides one entry for every CDR3 protein sequence; no DNA is given. The sample table holds 550 to 900 distinct CDR3 sequences. About 19% of the sample goes to the ten largest clones. The specimen was cerebrospinal fluid. The source of these receptors is a human donor in good health.

Its frequency marks this clonotype as medium-sized. The rearrangement uses TRBV11-2 and TRBJ1-1; the D call from TCRdb, TRBD1, cannot be confirmed without DNA. This CDR3 is 13 amino acids long. Germline V lookup: CDR1 SGHAT, CDR2 FQNNGV. This CDR3 reads CASSATGSTEAFF.

Its frequency marks this clonotype as medium-sized. The chain is built from TRBV6-5 and TRBJ2-7; TCRdb picks TRBD2, but there is no DNA to check that call. The CDR3 has 14 residues. Germline loops: CDR1 MNHEY, CDR2 SVGAGI. CDR3 residues: CASSYSIQLNEQYF.

This clonotype is called large based on its frequency. The chain links TRBV29-1 to TRBJ2-7. The CDR3 length is 14 residues. Looked up from germline, CDR1 is SQVTM and CDR2 is ANQGSEA. CDR3 residues: CSVSGEGRPYEQYF.

Considering frequency, this clonotype is large. The J gene is TRBJ2-5, the V gene TRBV7-2; TCRdb names TRBD1, which stays unverified in the absence of DNA. The CDR3 has 16 amino acids. Germline CDR1 reads SGHTA; CDR2 reads FQGNSA. This chain's CDR3 is CASSSRDRGRPETQYF.

This clonotype counts as large by frequency. The V call is TRBV7-2, the J call TRBJ1-5; as DNA is missing, the TRBD1 call by TCRdb cannot be tested. The CDR3 is 14 amino acids. From germline, CDR1 is SGHTA and CDR2 FQGNSA. CDR3 protein: CASSPGGEYQPQHF.

This clonotype counts as large by frequency. J is TRBJ2-7 and V is TRBV11-2; TCRdb picks TRBD1, but there is no DNA to check that call. This CDR3 is 14 amino acids long. Germline CDR1 reads SGHAT; CDR2 reads FQNNGV. This chain's CDR3 is CASSSTLASYEQYF.

By frequency, this clonotype registers medium-sized. This chain uses TRBV6-1 with TRBJ2-1; TCRdb proposes TRBD2, but this gene call is untestable without DNA. The germline CDR1 and CDR2 sequences are MNHNS and SASEGT. This CDR3 comprises 16 residues. This chain's CDR3 is CASSGQAGGKYNEQFF.

Its frequency marks this clonotype as medium-sized. J is TRBJ2-5 and V is TRBV6-5; TCRdb lists TRBD1, though no DNA is available to test this call. The germline CDR1 and CDR2 sequences are MNHEY and SVGAGI. This CDR3 comprises 15 residues. The CDR3 spells CASSYWSGGTETQYF.

Considering frequency, this clonotype is medium-sized. This rearrangement joins TRBV4-2 to TRBJ1-2. Germline CDR1 LGHNA, CDR2 YNFKEQ. The CDR3 runs to 17 residues. CDR3 residues: CASSQDFVTAPNYGYTF.

The CDR3 loop is CASRQGLAGGTQYF. This rearrangement joins TRBV6-1 to TRBJ2-5; lacking DNA, the TRBD2 call made by TCRdb goes unchecked. The CDR3 has 14 amino acids. Germline lookup yields CDR1 MNHNS and CDR2 SASEGT.

By frequency, this clonotype is medium-sized. V usage is TRBV5-5 and J usage is TRBJ1-3. CDR1 is SGHKS, CDR2 YYEKEE, per germline (reference sequence). This CDR3 contains 15 residues. CDR3 loop: CASSLGVSSGNTIYF.